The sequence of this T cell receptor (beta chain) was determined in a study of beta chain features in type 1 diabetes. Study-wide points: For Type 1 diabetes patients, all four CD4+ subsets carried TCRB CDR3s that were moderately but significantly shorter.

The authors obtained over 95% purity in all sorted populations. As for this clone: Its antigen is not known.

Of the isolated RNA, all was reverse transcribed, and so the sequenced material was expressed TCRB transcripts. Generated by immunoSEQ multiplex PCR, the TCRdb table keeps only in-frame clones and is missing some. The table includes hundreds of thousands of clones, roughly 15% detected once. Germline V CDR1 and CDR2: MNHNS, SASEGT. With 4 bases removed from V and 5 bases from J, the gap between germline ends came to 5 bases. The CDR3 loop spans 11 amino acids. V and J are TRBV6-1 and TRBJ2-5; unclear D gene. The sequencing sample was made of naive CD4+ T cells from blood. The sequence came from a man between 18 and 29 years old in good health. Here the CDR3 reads CASSAIETQYF. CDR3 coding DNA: TGTGCCAGCAGTGCGATTGAGACCCAGTACTTC.